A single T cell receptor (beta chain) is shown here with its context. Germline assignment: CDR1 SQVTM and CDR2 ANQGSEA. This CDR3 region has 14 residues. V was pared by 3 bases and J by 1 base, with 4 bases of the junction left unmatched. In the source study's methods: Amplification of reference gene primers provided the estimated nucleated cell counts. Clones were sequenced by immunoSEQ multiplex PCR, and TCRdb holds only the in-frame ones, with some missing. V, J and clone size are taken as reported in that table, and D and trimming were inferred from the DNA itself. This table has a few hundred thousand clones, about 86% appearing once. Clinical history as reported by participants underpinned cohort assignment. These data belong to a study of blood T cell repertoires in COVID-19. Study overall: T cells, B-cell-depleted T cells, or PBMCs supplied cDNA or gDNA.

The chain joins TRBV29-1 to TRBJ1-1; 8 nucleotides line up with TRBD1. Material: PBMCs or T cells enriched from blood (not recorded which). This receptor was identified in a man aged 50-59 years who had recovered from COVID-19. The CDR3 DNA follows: TGCAGCGTTGAGCCAGGACAGGGGAACACTGAAGCTTTCTTT. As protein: CSVEPGQGNTEAFF.